This T cell receptor (beta chain) was profiled in a study of T cells in Graves' hyperthyroidism and ophthalmopathy. There were TCR beta CDR3 regions amplified from RNA transcripts. The HTBI primer set drove a first-round RT-PCR of the TCR CDR3. TCRdb fed the multiplex PCR reads into MiXCR, producing one record per CDR3 protein. Of 750,000 to 900,000 distinct CDR3 sequences listed, 38% were seen once; the top ten hold about 9%. Germline V gene lookup returns CDR1 SGHTA and CDR2 FQGNSA. Deletions cut 1 base from V and 6 bases from J, with 13 bases between. CDR3 length equals 14 residues. Sequenced input: blood. The TCR was taken from a man younger than 30 with Graves' hyperthyroidism. This sequence joins TRBV7-2 and TRBJ2-7, with D unclear. CDR3 residues: CASSLELFLGEQYF. The CDR3 nucleotides read TGTGCCAGCAGCTTAGAACTTTTCCTAGGCGAGCAGTACTTC. Using reference TRBV7-2 and TRBJ2-7 for the parts outside the CDR3, the full variable domain is GAGVSQSPSNKVTEKGKDVELRCDPISGHTALYWYRQSLGQGLEFLIYFQGNSAPDKSGLPSDRFSAERTGGSVSTLTIQRTQQEDSAVYLCASSLELFLGEQYFGPGTRLTVT.